This TCR beta chain stems from a study of blood T cells in healthy people across ages. Sample-barcoded 5' priming and a J-beta primer mix drove a second PCR of roughly 7 to 11 cycles. MiXCR, run by TCRdb on the 5' RACE reads, gives a single entry per CDR3 protein. The sample lists approximately 600,000 distinct CDR3 sequences, about 54% occurring once. The germline V gene has CDR1 SGHRS and CDR2 YFSETQ. The J segment lost 7 bases and the V segment lost 4 bases, leaving 8 bases of the junction unmatched. This CDR3 is built from 15 residues. Sequencing was performed on blood. The source of this sequence is a man aged 60 to 69 in good health. This chain connects TRBV5-1 to TRBJ2-5; 12 bases match TRBD2. The CDR3 sequence is CASSPSSGGAGTQYF. The CDR3 DNA reads as TGCGCCAGCAGCCCGTCTAGCGGGGGGGCCGGGACCCAGTACTTC. The variable domain in full, completed from reference TRBV5-1 and TRBJ2-5, reads KAGVTQTPRYLIKTRGQQVTLSCSPISGHRSVSWYQQTPGQGLQFLFEYFSETQRNKGNFPGRFSGRQFSNSRSEMNVSTLELGDSALYLCASSPSSGGAGTQYFGPGTRLLVL.